These T cell receptor beta chains were read from a single sample in a study of technical replicates of blood from a few donors. The data were produced by immunoSEQ multiplex PCR, yet TCRdb's version contains in-frame clones alone and is incomplete. The table lists 40,000 to 65,000 clones, 86% of them singletons. The sample was PBMCs. The receptor set was obtained from a human donor in good health. Some clones in this sample may be carry-over from other donors' samples. Each CDR3 is given with its conserved first and last residue. The D gene is left open where the match is weak. The size entry is marked missing in some rows and otherwise reads once, few, many or a size class.

cdr3_length	clone_size	v_call	d_call	j_call	cdr3_nt	cdr3_aa
15	once	TRBV18	.	TRBJ2-7	TGTGCCAGCTCACCAGGGGGGACTCCCCCCTACGAGCAGTACTTC	CASSPGGTPPYEQYF
15	once	TRBV2	.	TRBJ2-7	TGTGCCAGCAGTGACGGTTACGGGGACTTCGACGAGCAGTACTTC	CASSDGYGDFDEQYF
15	once	TRBV11-3	.	TRBJ1-2	TGTGCCAGCAGCTTATACCCTAACAGAAACTATGGCTACACCTTC	CASSLYPNRNYGYTF
15	.	TRBV10-3	TRBD2	TRBJ2-7	TGTGCCATCAGCGCTACTAGCGGGAGGGTGTACGAGCAGTACTTC	CAISATSGRVYEQYF
15	.	TRBV19	TRBD1	TRBJ1-6	TGTGCCAGCCGCCCCCGACAGGGTATAACTTCACCCCTCCACTTT	CASRPRQGITSPLHF
11	.	TRBV20-1	.	TRBJ2-1	TGCAGTGTTTACCCCCGATCGGGGCAGTTCTTC	CSVYPRSGQFF
15	.	TRBV15	TRBD1	TRBJ1-3	TGTGCCACCAGCAGAGATTTAGGGGGCGGAAACACCATATATTTT	CATSRDLGGGNTIYF
15	.	TRBV5-6	TRBD2	TRBJ2-1	TGTGCCAGCAGCTCCCCAGCGGGGGGGTACAATGAGCAGTTCTTC	CASSSPAGGYNEQFF
13	few	TRBV2	TRBD1	TRBJ1-2	TGTGCCAGCAGACAGGGGGAGAGCTATGGCTACACCTTC	CASRQGESYGYTF
13	.	TRBV6-1	.	TRBJ1-6	TGTGCCAGCAGGCCCAGTCTAGATTCACCCCTCCACTTT	CASRPSLDSPLHF
15	.	TRBV6-5	.	TRBJ1-5	TGTGCCAGCAGTCCCCATGAGAGTAGCGGCCAGCCCCAGCATTTT	CASSPHESSGQPQHF
16	.	TRBV18	TRBD1	TRBJ1-1	TGTGCCAGCTCACCTTGGGACAGCTTAATGAACACTGAAGCTTTCTTT	CASSPWDSLMNTEAFF
15	.	TRBV7-9	.	TRBJ1-4	TGTGCCAGCAGCTTGTTAGGCGGGTACGATGAAAAACTGTTTTTT	CASSLLGGYDEKLFF